These T cell receptor beta chains were read from a single sample in a study of T cells in Graves' hyperthyroidism and ophthalmopathy. TCRdb recomputed calls from the multiplex PCR reads with MiXCR, one row per CDR3 protein. This sample has hundreds of thousands of distinct CDR3 sequences; approximately 40% occur once, and the top ten carry approximately 10%. Sample: blood. The receptors here all came from a man aged 18-30 years with Graves' hyperthyroidism. Each CDR3 is given with its conserved first and last residue. The D gene is left open where the match is weak. Expanded clones get a size class; other rows say once, few or many, or leave the size out.

V gene: TRBV7-2; D gene: .; clone size: few; J gene: TRBJ1-5; CDR3 DNA: TGCGCCAGCAGCCCTTTACACAAGGGGGGTCAGCCCCAGCATTTT; CDR3 protein: CASSPLHKGGQPQHF
V gene: TRBV5-6; D gene: .; clone size: few; J gene: TRBJ1-5; CDR3 DNA: TGTGCCAGCTCCCTAAGGCAGGCTAATCAGCCCCAGCATTTT; CDR3 protein: CASSLRQANQPQHF
V gene: TRBV12-3/TRBV12-4; D gene: TRBD1; clone size: .; J gene: TRBJ2-7; CDR3 DNA: TGTGCCAGCAGATCCTCCGGGACAGGGGGCTCGTTCCACGAGCAGTACTTC; CDR3 protein: CASRSSGTGGSFHEQYF
V gene: TRBV19; D gene: .; clone size: many; J gene: TRBJ2-7; CDR3 DNA: TGTGCCAGCTCAGCCAGGGGCGGTGGATTCTACGAGCAGTACTTC; CDR3 protein: CASSARGGGFYEQYF
V gene: TRBV15; D gene: .; clone size: many; J gene: TRBJ1-5; CDR3 DNA: TGTGCCACCAGCAGAAATACAGGTTCTGCTCAGCCCCAGCATTTT; CDR3 protein: CATSRNTGSAQPQHF
V gene: TRBV2; D gene: TRBD1; clone size: few; J gene: TRBJ2-7; CDR3 DNA: TGTGCCAGCCGGGACAGTACCAGACAAGTCAACGAGCAGTACTTC; CDR3 protein: CASRDSTRQVNEQYF
V gene: TRBV2; D gene: .; clone size: many; J gene: TRBJ1-2; CDR3 DNA: TGTGCCAGCACCGAAGAGTCGCACCTGGGTGGCTACACCTTC; CDR3 protein: CASTEESHLGGYTF
V gene: TRBV29-1; D gene: TRBD2; clone size: .; J gene: TRBJ2-2; CDR3 DNA: TGCAGCTCATTTAGCGGGGCGAACACCGGGGAGCTGTTTTTT; CDR3 protein: CSSFSGANTGELFF
V gene: TRBV14; D gene: TRBD2; clone size: .; J gene: TRBJ2-7; CDR3 DNA: TGTGCCAGCAGCCAAGAACCGGGACTAGCGGGGTCCTACGAGCAGTACTTC; CDR3 protein: CASSQEPGLAGSYEQYF
V gene: TRBV7-9; D gene: .; clone size: .; J gene: TRBJ1-3; CDR3 DNA: TGTGCCAGCAGCTCGGACTGGGGTGGAAACACCATATATTTT; CDR3 protein: CASSSDWGGNTIYF
V gene: TRBV2; D gene: .; clone size: few; J gene: TRBJ1-1; CDR3 DNA: TGTGCCAGCAGTGAGTCAGAACGGAGCTTCATGAACACTGAAGCTTTCTTT; CDR3 protein: CASSESERSFMNTEAFF
V gene: TRBV4-1; D gene: .; clone size: .; J gene: TRBJ1-1; CDR3 DNA: TGCGCCAGCAGCCAAGAGGGGTTCCTGAACACTGAAGCTTTCTTT; CDR3 protein: CASSQEGFLNTEAFF
V gene: TRBV4-1; D gene: .; clone size: .; J gene: TRBJ1-5; CDR3 DNA: TGCGCCAGCAGCCAAGATAGTACAGTTAATCAGCCCCAGCATTTT; CDR3 protein: CASSQDSTVNQPQHF
V gene: TRBV7-9; D gene: .; clone size: many; J gene: TRBJ1-3; CDR3 DNA: TGTGCCAGCTGGGTCTCTGCTGGAAACACCATATATTTT; CDR3 protein: CASWVSAGNTIYF
V gene: TRBV4-3; D gene: .; clone size: few; J gene: TRBJ1-5; CDR3 DNA: TGCGCCAGCAGCCAAGATCCTTCCGAGAGCCAGCCCCAGCATTTT; CDR3 protein: CASSQDPSESQPQHF
V gene: TRBV29-1; D gene: .; clone size: .; J gene: TRBJ2-2; CDR3 DNA: TGCAGCTTCCCTCTAGCCAACACCGGGGAGCTGTTTTTT; CDR3 protein: CSFPLANTGELFF
V gene: TRBV12-3/TRBV12-4; D gene: .; clone size: many; J gene: TRBJ1-1; CDR3 DNA: TGTGCCAGCAGTTTAGGCCCGGGATTTACTGAAGCTTTCTTT; CDR3 protein: CASSLGPGFTEAFF
V gene: TRBV5-1; D gene: .; clone size: .; J gene: TRBJ2-7; CDR3 DNA: TGCGCCAGCAGCCGGGACTCCAAAGATACGCAGTACTTC; CDR3 protein: CASSRDSKDTQYF
V gene: TRBV7-9; D gene: TRBD1; clone size: many; J gene: TRBJ2-7; CDR3 DNA: TGTGCCAGCAGTTTCGGACAGGACGAGCAGTACTTC; CDR3 protein: CASSFGQDEQYF
V gene: TRBV10-2; D gene: .; clone size: many; J gene: TRBJ1-3; CDR3 DNA: TGCGCCAGCAGTGAGCCGGGGTTAGCTGGAAACACCATATATTTT; CDR3 protein: CASSEPGLAGNTIYF
V gene: TRBV9; D gene: TRBD2; clone size: .; J gene: TRBJ2-7; CDR3 DNA: TGTGCCAGCAGCCCAATAGCGGGAGCGAGTGAGCAGTACTTC; CDR3 protein: CASSPIAGASEQYF
V gene: TRBV7-3; D gene: TRBD1; clone size: .; J gene: TRBJ2-5; CDR3 DNA: TGTGCCAACAACACCCCGTTTCGGACAGGGATAAGCGAGACCCAGTACTTC; CDR3 protein: CANNTPFRTGISETQYF
V gene: TRBV9; D gene: .; clone size: .; J gene: TRBJ2-3; CDR3 DNA: TGTGCCAGCAGCGCGACCTTGGGAGATACGCAGTATTTT; CDR3 protein: CASSATLGDTQYF
V gene: TRBV12-3/TRBV12-4; D gene: TRBD1; clone size: few; J gene: TRBJ2-2; CDR3 DNA: TGTGCCAGCAGTTTAGGGACAGGGAACGGGGAGCTGTTTTTT; CDR3 protein: CASSLGTGNGELFF
V gene: TRBV2; D gene: .; clone size: .; J gene: TRBJ2-7; CDR3 DNA: TGTGCCAGCGGGATGGGGGACTACGAGCAGTACTTC; CDR3 protein: CASGMGDYEQYF
V gene: TRBV6-5; D gene: .; clone size: .; J gene: TRBJ1-5; CDR3 DNA: TGTGCCAGCAGTCCTAACAGGAACGCGGGGCAGCCCCAGCATTTT; CDR3 protein: CASSPNRNAGQPQHF